This TCR beta chain was captured by sequencing in a study of T cells expressing NK-cell markers. Study as a whole: Of eight sequenced donors, seven were HCMV-seropositive and one HCMV-seronegative.

Reanalyzing the 5' RACE reads, TCRdb keeps one entry per CDR3 protein, without DNA. This sample's table reports roughly 350,000 distinct CDR3 sequences. The CDR3 has 15 amino acids. CDR1 is SGHTA and CDR2 is FQGNSA in the germline V gene. The source material was blood T cells: a sorted CD56 or NKG2C T cell subset, CD4+ or CD8+ T cells, or bulk PBMC T cells (not recorded which). The rearrangement uses TRBV7-2 and TRBJ1-1; TCRdb proposes TRBD1, but this gene call is untestable without DNA. The TCR sequence derives from a man aged 18 to 69 in good health. CDR3 sequence: CASRLQGAVGTEAFF.